The TCR beta chain under discussion was sequenced for a study of T-cell memory formation after mild COVID-19. Via MiXCR, TCRdb re-called the 5' RACE reads, giving one row per CDR3 protein. The repertoire consists of under 300,000 distinct CDR3 sequences, with over 15% occurring once and the leading ten covering about 3.5%. The sample holds a few counts of this clonotype. V was pared by 6 bases and J by 0 bases, with 5 bases of the junction left unmatched. The CDR3 contains 14 residues. Germline V gene data show CDR1 as SGHRS and CDR2 as YFSETQ. Sequencing was carried out using PBMCs or a T cell subset sorted from them (not recorded which). This rearrangement joins TRBV5-1 to TRBJ1-1; the match to TRBD1 covers 7 bases. The sequence was collected from a man younger than 30 who had mild COVID-19 (a few samples of this study predate the infection). Cell type and time point are not known. Written as DNA, the CDR3 is TGCGCCAGCACCGGGACAGCGATGAACACTGAAGCTTTCTTT. Protein product: CASTGTAMNTEAFF.